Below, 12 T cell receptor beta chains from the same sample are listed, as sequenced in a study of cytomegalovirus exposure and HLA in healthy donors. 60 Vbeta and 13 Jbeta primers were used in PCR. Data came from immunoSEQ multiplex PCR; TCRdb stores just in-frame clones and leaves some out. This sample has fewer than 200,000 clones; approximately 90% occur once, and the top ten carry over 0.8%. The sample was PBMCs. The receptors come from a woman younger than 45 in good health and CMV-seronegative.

The DNA for the CDR3 is TGTGCCAGCAGCCAAGACCCCGGACTAGCGGGAGGGCCCATAGGGGAGCAGTTCTTC. Its protein product is CASSQDPGLAGGPIGEQFF. The chain carries TRBV14 and TRBJ2-1, with 15 bases aligning to TRBD2. The germline CDR1 and CDR2 sequences are SGHDN and FVKESK. The CDR3 runs 19 residues. V shed 0 bases, J shed 10 bases, and the junction held 13 bases outside the gene matches.

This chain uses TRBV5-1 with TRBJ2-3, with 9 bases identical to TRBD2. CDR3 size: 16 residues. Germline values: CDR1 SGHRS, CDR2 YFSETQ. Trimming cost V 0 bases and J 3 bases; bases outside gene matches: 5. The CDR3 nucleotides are TGCGCCAGCAGCTTGGGGCCAGCGGGAGGAACAGATACGCAGTATTTT. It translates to CASSLGPAGGTDTQYF. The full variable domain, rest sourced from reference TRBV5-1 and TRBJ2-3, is KAGVTQTPRYLIKTRGQQVTLSCSPISGHRSVSWYQQTPGQGLQFLFEYFSETQRNKGNFPGRFSGRQFSNSRSEMNVSTLELGDSALYLCASSLGPAGGTDTQYFGPGTRLTVL.

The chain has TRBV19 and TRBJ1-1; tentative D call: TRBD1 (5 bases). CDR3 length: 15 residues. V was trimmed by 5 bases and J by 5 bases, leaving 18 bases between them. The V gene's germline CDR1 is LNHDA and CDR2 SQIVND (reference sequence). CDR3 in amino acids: CASSSPGDLRTEAFF. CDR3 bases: TGTGCCAGTAGTTCCCCGGGGGATCTCAGGACTGAAGCTTTCTTT.

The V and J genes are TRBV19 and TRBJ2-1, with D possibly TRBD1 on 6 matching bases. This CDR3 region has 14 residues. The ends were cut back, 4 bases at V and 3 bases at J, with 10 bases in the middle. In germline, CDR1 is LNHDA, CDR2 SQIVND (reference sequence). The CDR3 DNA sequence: TGTGCCAGTAGTAAGAGGGGGTACTACAATGAGCAGTTCTTC. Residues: CASSKRGYYNEQFF.

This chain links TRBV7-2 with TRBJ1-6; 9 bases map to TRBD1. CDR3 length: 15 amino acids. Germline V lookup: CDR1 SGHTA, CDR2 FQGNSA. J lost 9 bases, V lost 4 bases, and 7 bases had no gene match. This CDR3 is CASSSGTGLGSPLHF. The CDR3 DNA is TGTGCCAGCAGCTCAGGGACAGGGCTTGGTTCACCCCTCCACTTT. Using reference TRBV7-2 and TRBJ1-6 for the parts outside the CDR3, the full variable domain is GAGVSQSPSNKVTEKGKDVELRCDPISGHTALYWYRQSLGQGLEFLIYFQGNSAPDKSGLPSDRFSAERTGGSVSTLTIQRTQQEDSAVYLCASSSGTGLGSPLHFGNGTRLTVT.

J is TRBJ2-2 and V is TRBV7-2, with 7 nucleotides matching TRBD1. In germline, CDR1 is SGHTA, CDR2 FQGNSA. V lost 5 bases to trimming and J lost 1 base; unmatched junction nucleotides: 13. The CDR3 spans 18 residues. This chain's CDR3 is CASSPRQGAVLNTGELFF. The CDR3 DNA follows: TGTGCCAGCAGCCCCCGACAGGGAGCGGTTTTGAACACCGGGGAGCTGTTTTTT. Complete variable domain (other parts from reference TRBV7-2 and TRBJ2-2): GAGVSQSPSNKVTEKGKDVELRCDPISGHTALYWYRQSLGQGLEFLIYFQGNSAPDKSGLPSDRFSAERTGGSVSTLTIQRTQQEDSAVYLCASSPRQGAVLNTGELFFGEGSRLTVL.

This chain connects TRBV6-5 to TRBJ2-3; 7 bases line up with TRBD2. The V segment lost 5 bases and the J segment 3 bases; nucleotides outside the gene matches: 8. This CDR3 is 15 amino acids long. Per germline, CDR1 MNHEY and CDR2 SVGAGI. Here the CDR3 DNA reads TGTGCCAGCAGTCTTCGCCGCGGGAGAACAGATACGCAGTATTTT. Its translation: CASSLRRGRTDTQYF.

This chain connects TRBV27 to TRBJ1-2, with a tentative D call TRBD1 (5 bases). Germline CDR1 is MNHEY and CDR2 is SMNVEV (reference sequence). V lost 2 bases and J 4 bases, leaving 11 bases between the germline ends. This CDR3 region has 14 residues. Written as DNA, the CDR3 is TGTGCCAGCAGTTTACGGGGGGAGGGCTATGGCTACACCTTC. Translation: CASSLRGEGYGYTF.

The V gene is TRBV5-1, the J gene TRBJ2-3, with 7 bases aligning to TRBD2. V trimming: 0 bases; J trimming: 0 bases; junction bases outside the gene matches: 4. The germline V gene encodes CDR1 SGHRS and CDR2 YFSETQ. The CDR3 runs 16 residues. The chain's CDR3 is CASSLDQAGSTDTQYF. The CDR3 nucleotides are TGCGCCAGCAGCTTGGATCAAGCGGGGAGCACAGATACGCAGTATTTT.

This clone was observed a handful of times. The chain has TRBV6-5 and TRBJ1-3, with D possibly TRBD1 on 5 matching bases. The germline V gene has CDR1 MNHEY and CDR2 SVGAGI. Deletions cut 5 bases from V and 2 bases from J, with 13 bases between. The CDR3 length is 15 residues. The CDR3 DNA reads TGTGCCAGCAGTCGATCTCAGGGAACTGGAAACACCATATATTTT. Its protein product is CASSRSQGTGNTIYF.

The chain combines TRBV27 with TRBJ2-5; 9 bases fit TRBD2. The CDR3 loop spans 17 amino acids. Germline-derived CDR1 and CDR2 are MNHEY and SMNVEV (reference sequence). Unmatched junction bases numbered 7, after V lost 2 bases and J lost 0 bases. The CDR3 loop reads CASSLGGRGANQETQYF. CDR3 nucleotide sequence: TGTGCCAGCAGTTTAGGCGGGAGGGGAGCAAACCAAGAGACCCAGTACTTC.

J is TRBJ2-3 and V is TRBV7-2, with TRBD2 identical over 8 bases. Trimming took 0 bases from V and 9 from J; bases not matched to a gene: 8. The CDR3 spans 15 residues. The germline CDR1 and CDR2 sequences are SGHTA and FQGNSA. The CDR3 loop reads CASSLAPIAGTTQYF. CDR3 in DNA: TGTGCCAGCAGCTTAGCGCCTATAGCGGGGACCACGCAGTATTTT.